This TCR beta chain was observed in a study of blood T cell repertoires in COVID-19 (dated by TCRdb to about 2020). Background on the whole study: Samples covering the acute and convalescent phases of COVID-19 were provided by collaborators in the United States, Italy and Spain. The material from the prospective study consisted of cDNA or gDNA derived from T cells, B-cell-depleted T cells, or PBMCs. The dataset comprised deeply sampled blood TCRbeta repertoires from subjects exposed to, actively infected with, or recovered from COVID-19. A freely available public database, intended as a resource for researchers studying the immune response to SARS-CoV-2, is where the repertoires were released. The samples were drawn from the first 160 participants of the ongoing ImmuneRACE study and from some 1,300 subjects provided by 6 global collaborators. A de-identified subject ID, COVID-19 status, age in years and sex were almost always included in the sample metadata. HLA class I and class II types, where available, came from metadata supplied by the sample provider rather than from assay-based typing. Findings and caveats that apply to the study as a whole: Clinical and demographic metadata were provided uncurated, with the amount varying by source and participant.

Trimming leaves V shorter by 5 bases and J shorter by 4 bases, with the junction holding 7 bases beyond the gene matches. There are 15 amino acids in the CDR3, from cysteine to phenylalanine inclusive. The retained sequence is limited to the CDR3, 45 bases, with the frame set at the first base. The germline V gene specifies SGHTA as CDR1 and FQGNSA as CDR2. Comment on this clone: Its antigen has not been determined. Base-call qualities are not available, and no considerably larger clone is one nucleotide away.

TCRbeta CDR3 regions were amplified from genomic DNA using the immunoSEQ Assay, a bias-controlled multiplex PCR. As for how the authors treated the data: Within the assay, amplification of reference gene primers was used to estimate how many nucleated cells each sample contained. Sequence reads were collapsed and filtered to measure the absolute abundance of every unique TCRbeta CDR3 rearrangement. Productive Simpson clonality was computed per sample as the square root of Simpson's diversity index over productive rearrangements. Here the immuneACCESS table is served through TCRdb, limited to in-frame sequences with V and J called. Missing clones are a known gap in these copies; in checked studies unresolved V genes cover under half, and the rest lacks a known reason. That table supplies the V and J calls and clone size; D and trimming were determined from the DNA. For this sample there are about 40,000 clones; approximately 88% appear just once. The top ten constitute roughly 0.39% of the sample.

Collaborating institutions collected whole blood in K2EDTA tubes following their own protocols. For TCRbeta analysis, collaborator samples were shipped as frozen whole blood, as isolated PBMCs, or as DNA extracted from either sample type. The rearrangement combines TRBV7-2 with TRBJ2-7, with 11 bases matching TRBD2. This TCR derives from a human donor in a cohort sampled during active COVID-19. The sequencing sample was made of peripheral blood. The DNA sequence is TGTGCCAGCAGCCTCGGACTAGCGGGCGCGTACGAGCAGTACTTC. Its translation is CASSLGLAGAYEQYF.